Presented here are 21 T cell receptor beta chains from one specimen sequenced in a study of CD8 T cells in ankylosing spondylitis. Study results and limitations: Apparently characteristic of ankylosing spondylitis blood was a TCR beta motif (fewer than 10 highly homologous variants).

Their antigens remain unidentified. TCRdb itself ran the 5' RACE reads through MiXCR, one entry per CDR3 protein. This sample has more than 650,000 distinct CDR3 sequences, with 10% to 15% found just once. The sample was blood, either unsorted or a sorted T cell fraction (not recorded which). The receptors stem from a male donor with ankylosing spondylitis.

The gene calls are TRBV5-1 and TRBJ2-5; 13 nucleotides align to TRBD2. Trimming cost V 3 bases and J 1 base; bases outside gene matches: 6. Looked up from germline, CDR1 is SGHRS and CDR2 is YFSETQ. The CDR3 has 17 residues. CDR3: CASSSGTSGNVQETQYF. The CDR3 nucleotides read TGCGCCAGCAGCTCTGGGACTAGCGGGAATGTCCAAGAGACCCAGTACTTC.

This clonotype was observed many times. The chain has TRBV7-2 and TRBJ1-5, with a weak D call TRBD1 (5 bases). CDR1 SGHTA and CDR2 FQGNSA come from the germline V gene. Trimming removed 3 bases at V and 11 bases at J, with 11 bases between. The CDR3 has 12 amino acids. CDR3 protein: CASSLGDLTQHF. Written as DNA, the CDR3 is TGTGCCAGCAGCTTGGGGGATCTGACCCAGCATTTT.

V usage is TRBV28 and J usage is TRBJ1-1; no firm D call. Trimming removed 5 bases from V and 0 bases from J, with 13 bases in between. The CDR3 is 15 amino acids. The germline CDR1 and CDR2 sequences are MDHEN and SYDVKM. The CDR3 region is CASSTPGPLNTEAFF. The CDR3 DNA reads TGTGCCAGCAGTACCCCAGGCCCCCTGAACACTGAAGCTTTCTTT.

Details on this clonotype: A read error may account for a junction end that differs from germline. The chain carries TRBV6-5 and TRBJ1-4; D call uncertain. Looked up from germline, CDR1 is MNHEY and CDR2 is SVGAGI. The CDR3 is 14 residues long. CDR3 amino acids: CASSYGAGNGKLFF. The CDR3 nucleotides are TGTGCCAGCAGTTACGGAGCTGGCAATGGAAAACTGTTTTTT.

In this sample, this clonotype turned up many times. This chain links TRBV20-1 with TRBJ2-7; 9 nucleotides agree with TRBD1. With 4 bases clipped from V and 4 bases from J, the junction kept 8 bases outside the gene matches. Germline CDR1 reads DFQATT; CDR2 reads SNEGSKA (reference sequence). The CDR3 is 14 amino acids. The CDR3 sequence is CSATGTGSGYEQYF. In nucleotides, the CDR3 is TGCAGTGCTACCGGGACAGGGAGCGGATACGAGCAGTACTTC.

This clonotype came up a few times. V is TRBV29-1 and J is TRBJ1-1; the D is unclear. The CDR3 is 13 residues long. The ends were cut back, 2 bases at V and 0 bases at J, with 7 bases in the middle. Germline V gene lookup returns CDR1 SQVTM and CDR2 ANQGSEA. In DNA, the CDR3 is TGCAGCGTTGAAAGGAACATGAACACTGAAGCTTTCTTT. It encodes CSVERNMNTEAFF.

This sequence joins TRBV20-1 and TRBJ2-1, with TRBD2 as a possible D gene (6 bases). V shed 1 base and J shed 0 bases, with 13 bases lying between them. This CDR3 has 16 residues. Germline CDR1 reads DFQATT; CDR2 reads SNEGSKA (reference sequence). Written as DNA, the CDR3 is TGCAGTGCTAGAGTAGCGGCCACGAGCTCCTACAATGAGCAGTTCTTC. It yields the protein CSARVAATSSYNEQFF.

Of note for this clonotype: An end of the junction differs from the germline gene, which may be a read error. The CDR3 DNA sequence: TGTGCCACCAGCAGAGGATATGGCGGGGGAGGGAACTTC. The encoded protein is CATSRGYGGGGNF. V and J are TRBV15 and TRBJ2-4; 7 positions match TRBD2. The CDR3 sequence is 13 residues long. Germline assignment: CDR1 LNHNV and CDR2 YYDKDF (reference sequence).

This clonotype was recorded many times. The chain is built from TRBV10-3 and TRBJ2-7, with 8 positions matching TRBD1. The length of the CDR3 is 13 residues. V lost 6 bases and J lost 2; bases outside the gene matches: 3. Germline assignment: CDR1 ENHRY and CDR2 SYGVKD. CDR3 coding DNA: TGTGCCATCAGACCGGGACAGGCCTACGAGCAGTACTTC. It translates to CAIRPGQAYEQYF.

The chain combines TRBV12-3 or TRBV12-4 with TRBJ1-2; D remains unclear. V was clipped by 11 bases and J by 5 bases, with 15 bases between them. The CDR3 is 12 residues long. The CDR3 sequence: CALGNRRYGYTF. CDR3 DNA: TGTGCCTTGGGGAACAGACGATATGGCTACACCTTC.

In this sample, this clonotype turned up a few times. The rearrangement joins TRBV20-1 to TRBJ2-1; 8 positions match TRBD2. The junction had 13 bases not matched to a gene; V was cut back by 4 bases and J by 8 bases. From germline, CDR1 is DFQATT and CDR2 SNEGSKA (reference sequence). This CDR3 has 15 amino acids. DNA for the CDR3: TGCAGTGCTATCAGAGCGGGAGCCCCATCAGATGAGCAGTTCTTC. Protein: CSAIRAGAPSDEQFF.

There are a few counts of this clonotype. V is TRBV11-1 and J is TRBJ2-7; D gene uncertain. Germline V gene sequence: CDR1 SGHAT, CDR2 FQDESV (reference sequence). The CDR3 is 13 amino acids. V lost 2 bases, J lost 6 bases, and 11 bases lay in between. The CDR3 spells CASSLRVLGEQYF. The CDR3 bases are TGTGCCAGCAGCTTAAGGGTACTGGGCGAGCAGTACTTC.

At least ten counts were recorded for this clonotype. This chain uses TRBV20-1 with TRBJ2-1; D perhaps matches TRBD2 (6 bases). Between the trimmed V and J ends, which lost 0 bases and 0 bases, there was a span of 9 bases. The CDR3 is 15 amino acids. Germline CDR1 reads DFQATT; CDR2 reads SNEGSKA (reference sequence). CDR3 loop: CSAREGRSSYNEQFF. CDR3 nucleotides: TGCAGTGCTAGAGAGGGGAGGAGCTCCTACAATGAGCAGTTCTTC.

This clonotype has a handful of counts. A much larger clone lies a single base off, so this may be a read error. The chain joins TRBV2 to TRBJ2-1; D not certain. The germline V and J ends were trimmed by 7 bases and 3 bases, with 4 bases remaining between them. The CDR3 length is 11 residues. Per germline, CDR1 SNHLY and CDR2 FYNNEI. CDR3 bases: TGTGCCAGCACCTACTACAATGAGCAGTTCTTC. It encodes CASTYYNEQFF. Together with reference TRBV2 and TRBJ2-1, the CDR3 gives the full variable domain: EPEVTQTPSHQVTQMGQEVILRCVPISNHLYFYWYRQILGQKVEFLVSFYNNEISEKSEIFDDQFSVERPDGSNFTLKIRSTKLEDSAMYFCASTYYNEQFFGPGTRLTVL.

The chain combines TRBV7-2 with TRBJ2-1, with D hard to call. The CDR3 sequence is 16 residues long. Trimming cost V 7 bases and J 0 bases, with 16 bases left between them. Germline assignment: CDR1 SGHTA and CDR2 FQGNSA. CDR3 DNA sequence: TGTGCCAGCAACCTAAGGAGAGTGCCCTCCTACAATGAGCAGTTCTTC. Amino acids: CASNLRRVPSYNEQFF.

The table lists this clonotype with a few counts. The chain has TRBV12-3 or TRBV12-4 and TRBJ1-5; 8 bases match TRBD1. Trimming cost V 6 bases and J 13 bases; bases outside gene matches: 11. The CDR3 is 13 amino acids. This CDR3 is CASSRTGSWSQHF. In DNA form, the CDR3 reads TGTGCCAGCAGCCGGACAGGGTCTTGGTCACAGCATTTT.

The sample holds a few counts of this clonotype. One end of the junction fails to match germline, which may point to a read error. The V and J genes are TRBV12-3 or TRBV12-4 and TRBJ2-3, with TRBD2 identical over 12 bases. The CDR3 loop spans 15 amino acids. The CDR3 DNA follows: TGTGCCAGCAGTCTAGCGGGGGGGCTGCCAGATACGCAGTATTTT. This encodes CASSLAGGLPDTQYF.

The rearrangement links TRBV7-9 to TRBJ2-7; D gene ambiguous. The CDR3 loop spans 13 amino acids. V lost 3 bases, J lost 1 base, and 7 bases lay in between. The V gene's germline CDR1 is SEHNR and CDR2 FQNEAQ (reference sequence). This chain's CDR3 is CASSFGISYEQYF. The CDR3 region has the DNA TGTGCCAGCAGCTTTGGAATTTCCTACGAGCAGTACTTC. The complete variable domain, with remaining parts taken from reference TRBV7-9 and TRBJ2-7, reads DTGVSQNPRHKITKRGQNVTFRCDPISEHNRLYWYRQTLGQGPEFLTYFQNEAQLEKSRLLSDRFSAERPKGSFSTLEIQRTEQGDSAMYLCASSFGISYEQYFGPGTRLTVT.

Note on this clonotype: A junction end diverges from the germline sequence, so it may reflect a read error. The chain uses TRBV12-3 or TRBV12-4 and TRBJ1-2; 10 nucleotides line up with TRBD1. CDR3 length: 13 amino acids. The CDR3 bases are TGTGCCAGCAGTTTACCCGGGACAGGGGATCTACCCTTC. As protein: CASSLPGTGDLPF.

This sequence joins TRBV18 and TRBJ2-7; TRBD1 aligns across 9 bases. V shed 6 bases and J 5 bases; nucleotides not matched to a gene: 17. This CDR3 comprises 17 residues. CDR1 and CDR2 (germline): KGHSH, LQKENI. The CDR3 region has the DNA TGTGCCAGCTCGCTATCGTATGCCGGACAGGGGTCAGACGAGCAGTACTTC. It is translated as CASSLSYAGQGSDEQYF.

V usage is TRBV7-2 and J usage is TRBJ1-1; D may be TRBD1 (5 bases). CDR3 length: 13 amino acids. V was pared by 4 bases and J by 6 bases, with 12 bases between. Per germline, CDR1 SGHTA and CDR2 FQGNSA. CDR3 residues: CASSSQGWPEAFF. The DNA of the CDR3 is TGTGCCAGCAGCTCTCAGGGATGGCCTGAAGCTTTCTTT.